This T cell receptor beta chain was retrieved from a study of T cell responses to AZD1222 COVID-19 vaccine (dated by TCRdb to about 2021). Turning to the overall study: Because spike-specific TCR depth and breadth did not differ between the two schedules, AZD1222 recipients who got a second dose at roughly 4 weeks were pooled with those who got a second dose at roughly 12 weeks. Trial participants were enrolled by age into 18-55, 56-69 and 70-plus year subgroups, with approximately 160, 26 and 62 TCR-sequenced participants respectively. TCR sequencing was performed for about 240 trial participants, of whom around 200 were given two doses of AZD1222 and some 25 were given two doses of MenACWY control vaccine.

For this clone: Its antigen is currently not known. No much larger clone exists at a distance of one base, and base qualities are not known.

The sample's time point label, decoded: baseline before first vaccination. Samples from vaccinated people were obtained from the UK trials COV001 and COV002, which included a single-blind randomized controlled phase 2/3 trial of AZD1222 (ChAdOx1 nCoV-19) in healthy adults. For TCRbeta chain sequencing, PBMC samples from trial participants were taken at day 0 and at day 28 after the second dose. The CDR3 regions of human TCRbeta chains were analyzed by immunosequencing. Per the source publication's procedure: TCRs in the repertoires were matched against a reference library of SARS-CoV-2-specific TCRs that had been generated with the MIRA antigen-specificity platform. Breadth was defined as the fraction of unique TCRs that were SARS-CoV-2-associated. Depth was defined as the fraction of total T cells that were SARS-CoV-2-associated. Each spike-specific TCR was assigned to its reactive spike region and to a CD4 or CD8 class using the MIRA data. Log10-transformed breadth and depth values were compared by one-way ANOVA with Sidak's multiple comparisons tests. In TCRdb, the immuneACCESS table is reduced to in-frame sequences with V and J assigned. These tables do not hold every clone; where another copy was compared, an unresolved V gene accounts for under half, and the others remain unexplained. V and J calls and clone size are given by that table; D and trimming were obtained from the DNA. Present in this sample are around 200,000 clones, 88% of which were seen just once. The ten largest account for 6% to 8.5% of the sample.

Study-wide conclusions, independent of this receptor: After two AZD1222 doses, spike-specific TCR breadth and depth were significantly higher than at day 0 and than in MenACWY recipients. Because no day 14 peak-response samples were available, repertoires were characterized only after the peak T cell response. Most participants were white British and females outnumbered males, and the authors suggested that clonal diversity may have been underestimated. The 56-69-year group was small, and its depth increase did not reach significance, likely because of low power. Reportedly, almost half of the unique spike-specific TCRs recognized epitopes lying outside the regions that are mutated in the B.1.351 and B.1.1.7 variants. Conclusions about previously exposed vaccinees are limited because only 5 or 6 AZD1222 recipients were SARS-CoV-2 seropositive at baseline. CD4 TCRs associated with the vaccine covered the entire spike protein, and the dominant responses were in regions 160-218 and 743-854.

From the cysteine up to the phenylalanine, the CDR3 has a length of 14 residues. Only CDR3 DNA remains: 42 bases, in frame from the first base. As encoded in the germline V gene (reference sequence), CDR1 is MNHEY while CDR2 is SMNVEV. Clipping removes 5 bases from V and 4 bases from J, with 5 as the unmatched junction base count. This TCR was recovered from an adult in good health. The material was peripheral blood, obtained on day 0 of AZD1222 vaccination. This chain joins TRBV27 to TRBJ1-1, with TRBD1 identical over 9 junction bases. The nucleotide sequence is given as TGTGCCAGCAGTCTAGGACAGGGGAGCACTGAAGCTTTCTTT. Translated, this gives CASSLGQGSTEAFF.